A selection of T cell receptor beta chains follows, all from one sample in a study of blood T cell repertoires in COVID-19. Generated by immunoSEQ multiplex PCR, the TCRdb table keeps only in-frame clones and is missing some. The profile shows roughly 260,000 clones, about 87% of them singletons. The sample was peripheral blood. The receptor source for this set is a woman aged 45-59 years with acute or convalescent COVID-19. Both conserved end residues are part of each CDR3. A D gene is named only where the DNA matches it firmly. Size is stated for part of the rows, as once, few or many counts, or as a class when the clone is expanded.

d_gene	v_gene	j_gene	abundance	CDR3aa	CDR3nt
TRBD1	TRBV30	TRBJ1-5	-	CAWSPGTGRFQPQHF	TGTGCCTGGAGTCCCGGGACAGGTCGATTTCAGCCCCAGCATTTT
TRBD2	TRBV6-5	TRBJ2-3	-	CASRAGGTDTQYF	TGTGCCAGCAGGGCGGGAGGAACAGATACGCAGTATTTT
-	TRBV19	TRBJ1-5	-	CASTLQGNSNQPQHF	TGTGCCAGTACCCTACAGGGCAATAGCAATCAGCCCCAGCATTTT
-	TRBV21-1	TRBJ2-5	-	CASREQGIGETQYF	TGTGCCAGCAGGGAACAGGGAATAGGAGAGACCCAGTACTTC
-	TRBV7-8	TRBJ1-1	-	CASTKGGEGRETEAFF	TGTGCCAGCACCAAGGGAGGGGAGGGAAGGGAAACTGAAGCTTTCTTT
-	TRBV24-1	TRBJ1-2	few	CATSDFAGKGYYGYTF	TGTGCCACCAGTGATTTTGCCGGGAAGGGCTACTATGGCTACACCTTC
TRBD1	TRBV25-1	TRBJ2-5	-	CASRFPRTGIETQYF	TGTGCCAGCAGATTTCCCCGGACAGGGATTGAGACCCAGTACTTC
-	TRBV29-1	TRBJ1-4	-	CSVNFATNEKLFF	TGCAGCGTTAACTTCGCAACTAATGAAAAACTGTTTTTT
TRBD2	TRBV19	TRBJ2-2	-	CASSPSGRAPNTGELFF	TGTGCCAGTAGCCCTAGCGGGAGGGCCCCGAACACCGGGGAGCTGTTTTTT
TRBD1	TRBV27	TRBJ1-5	-	CASSPRTGGNQPQHF	TGTGCCAGCAGTCCTCGGACAGGGGGTAATCAGCCCCAGCATTTT
-	TRBV28	TRBJ1-3	few	CASSPYTGNVLGNTIYF	TGTGCCAGCAGTCCCTATACAGGGAACGTCCTAGGAAACACCATATATTTT
-	TRBV9	TRBJ2-7	-	CASSVGRFSYEQYF	TGTGCCAGCAGCGTAGGCAGGTTTTCCTACGAGCAGTACTTC
-	TRBV15	TRBJ2-1	-	CATVEGGADYNEQFF	TGTGCCACAGTGGAAGGAGGGGCCGACTACAATGAGCAGTTCTTC
TRBD2	TRBV6-5	TRBJ2-3	-	CASSYSLAGHTDTQYF	TGTGCCAGCAGTTACTCTCTAGCGGGTCACACAGATACGCAGTATTTT
-	TRBV3-1/TRBV3-2	TRBJ2-5	-	CASRPQRRTSQETQYF	TGTGCCAGCAGACCCCAGAGGCGTACAAGCCAAGAGACCCAGTACTTC
-	TRBV19	TRBJ2-2	-	CASSPRGGANTGELFF	TGTGCCAGTAGTCCTCGGGGAGGAGCGAACACCGGGGAGCTGTTTTTT
-	TRBV2	TRBJ2-3	-	CASSKRAGTDTQYF	TGTGCCAGCAGTAAGCGGGCTGGCACAGATACGCAGTATTTT
TRBD1	TRBV4-2	TRBJ1-2	-	CASSQDAGQNGYTF	TGTGCCAGCAGCCAAGATGCGGGACAGAATGGCTACACCTTC
TRBD2	TRBV27	TRBJ2-5	-	CASSYGGEETQYF	TGTGCCAGCAGTTATGGGGGGGAAGAGACCCAGTACTTC
TRBD1	TRBV30	TRBJ1-2	-	CAWSQQGLDYGYTF	TGTGCCTGGAGTCAACAGGGGTTGGACTATGGCTACACCTTC
-	TRBV6-5	TRBJ1-1	few	CAKRRDTRDEAFF	TGTGCCAAGCGTAGAGATACTAGGGATGAAGCTTTCTTT
TRBD2	TRBV10-1	TRBJ2-7	-	CASTREGNEQYF	TGCGCCAGCACCAGGGAGGGCAACGAGCAGTACTTC
-	TRBV7-8	TRBJ1-6	few	CASSLGGDNSPLHF	TGTGCCAGCAGCTTAGGCGGGGATAATTCACCCCTCCACTTT
-	TRBV27	TRBJ2-7	-	CASTGAYEQYF	TGTGCCAGCACCGGAGCCTACGAGCAGTACTTC
TRBD1	TRBV2	TRBJ1-5	-	CASVQGPNQPQHF	TGTGCCAGCGTACAGGGGCCCAATCAGCCCCAGCATTTT
-	TRBV6-5	TRBJ1-1	-	CASSLRGGNTEAFF	TGTGCCAGCAGTCTACGGGGAGGGAACACTGAAGCTTTCTTT
TRBD1	TRBV24-1	TRBJ2-7	-	CATSEPGGAYEQYF	TGTGCCACCAGTGAGCCAGGGGGTGCCTACGAGCAGTACTTC
TRBD2	TRBV28	TRBJ2-1	-	CASSPSEGSGRVDEQFF	TGTGCCAGCAGTCCCTCAGAGGGTAGCGGGAGAGTCGATGAGCAGTTCTTC
TRBD1	TRBV11-3	TRBJ2-1	-	CASSSGTGGFDEQFF	TGTGCCAGCAGCTCCGGGACAGGGGGTTTCGATGAGCAGTTCTTC
TRBD1	TRBV24-1	TRBJ1-2	-	CATSDPGQERYGYTF	TGTGCCACCAGTGACCCGGGACAGGAGCGGTATGGCTACACCTTC
-	TRBV5-1	TRBJ2-1	-	CASSLDRVSYNEQFF	TGCGCCAGCAGCTTGGACAGGGTCTCCTACAATGAGCAGTTCTTC
TRBD2	TRBV3-1/TRBV3-2	TRBJ2-1	-	CASSPGLAEEYNEQFF	TGTGCCAGCAGCCCAGGACTAGCGGAAGAATACAATGAGCAGTTCTTC
TRBD2	TRBV18	TRBJ2-1	-	CASSPRGIPTSGSDNEQFF	TGTGCCAGCTCACCACGGGGGATACCTACTAGCGGGAGTGACAATGAGCAGTTCTTC
TRBD1	TRBV2	TRBJ1-2	-	CASSETGGDGYTF	TGTGCCAGCAGTGAGACAGGGGGCGATGGCTACACCTTC
-	TRBV5-1	TRBJ2-2	-	CASSLDTDTGELFF	TGCGCCAGCAGCTTGGACACAGACACCGGGGAGCTGTTTTTT
TRBD2	TRBV7-2	TRBJ2-3	-	CACRGASGRAEADTQYF	TGTGCCTGTCGGGGGGCTAGCGGGAGGGCTGAGGCAGATACGCAGTATTTT
-	TRBV29-1	TRBJ1-4	-	CSALDRWDNEKLFF	TGCAGCGCCCTGGACAGATGGGACAATGAAAAACTGTTTTTT